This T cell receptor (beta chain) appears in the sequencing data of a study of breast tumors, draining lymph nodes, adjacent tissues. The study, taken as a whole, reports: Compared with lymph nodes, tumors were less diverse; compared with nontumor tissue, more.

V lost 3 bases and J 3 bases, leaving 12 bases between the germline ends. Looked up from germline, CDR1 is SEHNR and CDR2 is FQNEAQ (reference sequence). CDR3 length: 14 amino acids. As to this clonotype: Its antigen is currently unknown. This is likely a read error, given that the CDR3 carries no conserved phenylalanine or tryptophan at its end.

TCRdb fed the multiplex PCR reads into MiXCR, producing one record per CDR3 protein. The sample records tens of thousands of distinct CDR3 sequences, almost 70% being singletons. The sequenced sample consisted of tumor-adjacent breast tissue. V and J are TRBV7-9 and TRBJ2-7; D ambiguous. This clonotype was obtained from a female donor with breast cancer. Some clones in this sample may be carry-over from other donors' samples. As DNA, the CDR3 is TGTGCCAGCAGCTTCTCAGACGACGGCTACGAGCAGTACTCC. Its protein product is CASSFSDDGYEQYS.